The 32 T cell receptor beta chains below come from one sample, sequenced in a study of human T cells and chemical hapten exposure. A single record per CDR3 protein comes from TCRdb applying MiXCR to the RACE reads. The data contain about 380,000 distinct CDR3 sequences, 4.8% of them seen just once; the ten biggest clones take up approximately 2.1%. Time point meaning: patch test 1, 2 weeks after DPC sensitization. The treatment denotes: therapeutic diphenylcyclopropenone sensitization with weekly scalp DPC. The sequencing used whole blood, collected in connection with sensitization to the hapten diphenylcyclopropenone (DPC). These receptors all come from a woman in her forties or fifties with alopecia areata. Some clones in this sample may be carry-over from other donors' samples.

In its sample, this clonotype was seen many times. At one boundary the junction diverges from the germline segment, which might be a read error. This chain links TRBV20-1 with TRBJ2-3; D perhaps matches TRBD2 (6 bases). Germline V gene data show CDR1 as DFQATT and CDR2 as SNEGSKA (reference sequence). The CDR3 covers 14 residues. Here the CDR3 DNA reads TGCAGTGCCAGAGGAGGGCCCGGCACAGATACGCAGTATTTT. It translates to CSARGGPGTDTQYF.

This clonotype has a count of ten or more. V usage is TRBV11-2 and J usage is TRBJ2-1; TRBD2 matches 11 bases. The CDR3 is made up of 15 amino acids. Germline CDR1 and CDR2: SGHAT and FQNNGV. V gave up 4 bases and J gave up 8 bases; unmatched junction bases: 7. CDR3 sequence reads: CASSSRLAGIDEQFF. CDR3 bases: TGTGCCAGCAGCTCCAGACTAGCGGGAATAGATGAGCAGTTCTTC.

The chain links TRBV6-1 to TRBJ2-7; 7 bases match TRBD2. Germline V CDR1 and CDR2: MNHNS, SASEGT. The CDR3 runs to 13 residues. The J segment lost 7 bases and the V segment lost 10 bases, leaving 13 bases of the junction unmatched. This CDR3 reads CAIQSGDRVEQYF. The CDR3 DNA reads TGTGCCATCCAAAGCGGGGACCGTGTGGAGCAGTACTTC.

This clonotype has more than one count but fewer than ten. This rearrangement joins TRBV20-1 to TRBJ2-3, with 8 bases aligning to TRBD2. CDR3 size: 13 residues. The germline CDR1 and CDR2 sequences are DFQATT and SNEGSKA (reference sequence). V shed 3 bases and J 6 bases; nucleotides not matched to a gene: 5. DNA for the CDR3: TGCAGTGCTAGCAAAGCGGGAGTTGATACGCAGTATTTT. Amino acid sequence: CSASKAGVDTQYF.

This clonotype was counted ten times or more. CDR3 in amino acids: CAIGRSPYEQYF. CDR3 coding DNA: TGTGCCATCGGCAGGTCCCCCTACGAGCAGTACTTC. The chain uses TRBV27 and TRBJ2-7; D call uncertain. V gave up 10 bases and J gave up 2 bases, with 12 bases separating them. Germline assignment: CDR1 MNHEY and CDR2 SMNVEV (reference sequence). The CDR3 consists of 12 residues.

This clonotype was observed many times. Relative to the germline gene, one junction end is altered; a read error may explain this. The CDR3: CASSPGQGFEAFF. CDR3 nucleotides: TGCGCCAGCAGCCCCGGACAGGGCTTTGAAGCTTTCTTT. The chain employs TRBV7-9 and TRBJ1-1; the match to TRBD1 covers 8 bases. Germline loops: CDR1 SEHNR, CDR2 FQNEAQ (reference sequence). CDR3 length: 13 residues.

V and J are TRBV20-1 and TRBJ2-3; 10 bases align to TRBD2. V lost 3 bases, J lost 0 bases, and 9 bases stayed unmatched. Germline lookup yields CDR1 DFQATT and CDR2 SNEGSKA (reference sequence). The CDR3 runs 17 residues. Written as DNA, the CDR3 is TGCAGTGCTAGCTCTCTAGCGGGAGCCTCTAGCACAGATACGCAGTATTTT. Protein sequence: CSASSLAGASSTDTQYF.

The chain is built from TRBV4-2 and TRBJ1-5, with D possibly matching TRBD1 (5 bases). Trimming cost V 2 bases and J 2 bases, with 13 bases left between them. CDR3 length: 16 amino acids. Germline lookup yields CDR1 LGHNA and CDR2 YNFKEQ. The chain's CDR3 is CASSQLGEGGNQPQHF. For the CDR3, the DNA is TGTGCCAGCAGCCAATTGGGCGAAGGGGGCAATCAGCCCCAGCATTTT.

The CDR3 loop is CASSYWADRSYEQYF. Written as DNA, the CDR3 is TGTGCCAGCAGTTACTGGGCCGACAGATCCTACGAGCAGTACTTC. The chain employs TRBV6-5 and TRBJ2-7; a weak D match, TRBD1 (5 bases). The CDR3 totals 15 residues. V was clipped by 1 base and J by 1 base, with 11 bases between them. CDR1 and CDR2 from the germline V gene are MNHEY and SVGAGI.

This clonotype was found many times. No DNA is shown, since the ends of the CDR3 on it are uncertain; the CDR3 is the one TCRdb lists. The CDR3 sequence is CASSKAADWGPGNTIYF. This chain links TRBV21-1 with TRBJ1-3; whether TRBD1, the table's D call, matches the DNA was not checked. TRBV21-1 is marked as a pseudogene. Including both end residues, the CDR3 is 17 amino acids long.

This clonotype was seen at least ten times. This chain connects TRBV6-2 or TRBV6-3 to TRBJ1-2; no reliable D call. Trimming pared 2 bases from V and 0 bases from J, leaving 13 bases between. The CDR3 runs to 16 residues. Germline V gene lookup returns CDR1 MNHEY and CDR2 SVGEGT. The CDR3 DNA reads TGTGCCAGCAGTTACCGGTGGACGGCAGCTAACTATGGCTACACCTTC. This codes for CASSYRWTAANYGYTF.

This clonotype was observed at least ten times. This chain uses TRBV29-1 with TRBJ2-7; TRBD2 matches at 9 bases. The CDR3 loop spans 15 amino acids. The germline CDR1 and CDR2 sequences are SQVTM and ANQGSEA. V trimming: 6 bases; J trimming: 0 bases; junction bases outside the gene matches: 9. CDR3 residues: CSVTVAGVSSYEQYF. The CDR3 DNA reads TGCAGCGTCACGGTAGCGGGGGTCAGCTCCTACGAGCAGTACTTC.

At least ten counts were recorded for this clonotype. The rearrangement links TRBV12-3 or TRBV12-4 to TRBJ1-1; D is perhaps TRBD1 (5 bases). V lost 6 bases, J lost 0 bases, and 14 bases lay in between. The CDR3 has 15 residues. CDR3 bases: TGTGCCAGCAGGTCTGTGACAGACCTGAACACTGAAGCTTTCTTT. Encoded protein: CASRSVTDLNTEAFF.

The table lists this clonotype with many counts. CDR3 loop: CASSLSGTRETQYF. CDR3 nucleotides: TGCGCCAGCAGCTTGTCAGGGACTCGGGAGACCCAGTACTTC. This chain uses TRBV5-1 with TRBJ2-5; a possible D gene is TRBD2 (6 bases). Trimming stripped 1 base from V and 5 bases from J, with 12 bases between. This CDR3 spans 14 amino acids. Germline V gene lookup returns CDR1 SGHRS and CDR2 YFSETQ.

This clonotype was observed at least ten times. The gene calls are TRBV29-1 and TRBJ1-1, with D possibly being TRBD1 (5 bases). The CDR3 has 12 amino acids. Germline loops: CDR1 SQVTM, CDR2 ANQGSEA. Trimming left V 8 bases short and J 5 bases short, with 15 bases between. The CDR3 reads CSPGGRGTEAFF. The CDR3 region has the DNA TGCAGCCCTGGGGGACGAGGGACTGAAGCTTTCTTT.

V gene TRBV20-1 combines with J gene TRBJ2-3, with a tentative D call TRBD2 (6 bases). V lost 7 bases, J lost 1 base, and 9 bases lay in between. This CDR3 contains 12 residues. The germline V gene encodes CDR1 DFQATT and CDR2 SNEGSKA (reference sequence). The CDR3 region has the DNA TGCAGTGGGACGGGGGGCACAGATACGCAGTATTTT. Translating gives CSGTGGTDTQYF.

There are many counts of this clonotype. V and J are TRBV29-1 and TRBJ2-1; a possible D gene is TRBD1 (6 bases). The V gene lost 1 base and the J gene lost 10 bases, with 14 bases spanning the gap. This CDR3 is 13 amino acids long. The germline gives CDR1 SQVTM, CDR2 ANQGSEA. The CDR3 protein is CSVEVTGKGEQFF. The CDR3 DNA follows: TGCAGCGTTGAAGTAACAGGGAAAGGGGAGCAGTTCTTC.

This clonotype was recorded at least ten times. The rearrangement uses TRBV15 and TRBJ2-5; 12 nucleotides align to TRBD2. The germline V gene encodes CDR1 LNHNV and CDR2 YYDKDF (reference sequence). This CDR3 region has 17 residues. J lost 1 base, V lost 0 bases, and 3 bases had no gene match. The CDR3 loop is CATSRETSGGTQETQYF. The CDR3 DNA reads TGTGCCACCAGCAGAGAAACTAGCGGGGGGACCCAAGAGACCCAGTACTTC.

This rearrangement joins TRBV12-3 or TRBV12-4 to TRBJ1-3; tentatively, D is TRBD1 (5 bases). Trimming left V 2 bases short and J 3 bases short, with 17 bases between. The CDR3 consists of 17 residues. The CDR3 loop is CASSLLGVRDGGNTIYF. The CDR3 nucleotides are TGTGCCAGCAGTTTACTGGGGGTCAGGGATGGTGGAAACACCATATATTTT.

The J gene is TRBJ1-5, the V gene TRBV20-1; a weak D match, TRBD1 (5 bases). CDR1 and CDR2 (germline): DFQATT, SNEGSKA (reference sequence). The CDR3 contains 14 residues. Trimming stripped 1 base from V and 8 bases from J, with 15 bases between. In DNA form, the CDR3 reads TGCAGTGCTAGAGCCCCCAGGGCCATGGAGCCCCAGCATTTT. It encodes CSARAPRAMEPQHF.

This clonotype appeared many times. This chain connects TRBV7-9 to TRBJ1-2; D gene unclear. V shed 5 bases and J shed 0 bases, with 13 bases lying between them. This CDR3 has 15 amino acids. Germline V gene sequence: CDR1 SEHNR, CDR2 FQNEAQ (reference sequence). CDR3 region: CASSPRRITNYGYTF. In DNA, the CDR3 is TGTGCCAGCAGCCCGCGACGGATAACTAACTATGGCTACACCTTC.

V is TRBV20-1 and J is TRBJ1-2; D uncertain. This CDR3 has 15 residues. Between the trimmed V and J ends, which lost 6 bases and 4 bases, there was a span of 21 bases. The germline CDR1 and CDR2 sequences are DFQATT and SNEGSKA (reference sequence). The CDR3 loop reads CSARAWDQSGYGYTF. The CDR3 DNA reads as TGCAGTGCCCGAGCCTGGGATCAGTCCGGCTATGGCTACACCTTC.

A note on this clonotype: A much larger clone is a single base away; this may be a read error. This chain connects TRBV29-1 to TRBJ1-2; D may be TRBD1 (5 bases). The V end lost 4 bases, the J end lost 1 base, and 16 bases lay between the germline ends. Germline V CDR1 and CDR2: SQVTM, ANQGSEA. The CDR3 has 15 residues. The DNA for the CDR3 is TGCAGCGTTGGGGCAGGATGGGGGGATAACTATGGCTACACCTTC. Translation: CSVGAGWGDNYGYTF.

This clonotype was observed many times. The chain uses TRBV30 and TRBJ1-6, with D possibly being TRBD1 (6 bases). This CDR3 is 14 amino acids long. The germline V gene encodes CDR1 GTSNPN and CDR2 SVGIG (reference sequence). Deletions cut 1 base from V and 9 bases from J, with 13 bases between. Written as DNA, the CDR3 is TGTGCCTGGAGTGCCCAGGGGCAGGGTTCACCCCTCCACTTT. Translated: CAWSAQGQGSPLHF.

Ten or more counts support this clonotype. The chain couples TRBV27 to TRBJ2-7; the D is unclear. CDR3 length: 13 residues. V was cut by 2 bases and J by 6 bases, with 11 bases left in between. CDR1 MNHEY and CDR2 SMNVEV come from the germline V gene (reference sequence). CDR3 sequence reads: CASSLGWGSEQYF. The CDR3 DNA reads as TGTGCCAGCAGTTTAGGTTGGGGATCCGAGCAGTACTTC.

Many counts were recorded for this clonotype. V and J are TRBV24-1 and TRBJ1-2; no clear D. The germline V gene encodes CDR1 KGHDR and CDR2 SFDVKD. The CDR3 totals 13 residues. V was pared by 4 bases and J by 4 bases, with 9 bases between. The CDR3 sequence is CATSDYGSYGYTF. In nucleotides, the CDR3 is TGTGCCACCAGTGACTATGGAAGCTATGGCTACACCTTC.

This clonotype was detected many times. The gene calls are TRBV9 and TRBJ1-4; D might be TRBD1 (6 bases). V lost 4 bases and J lost 4, with 11 bases in between. Germline values: CDR1 SGDLS, CDR2 YYNGEE. There are 14 residues in the CDR3. Written as DNA, the CDR3 is TGTGCCAGCAGCCGTGGGGGCCTTAATGAAAAACTGTTTTTT. Protein sequence: CASSRGGLNEKLFF.

This clonotype has a count of ten or more. The chain combines TRBV7-9 with TRBJ1-1; D is undetermined. This CDR3 contains 16 residues. The germline gives CDR1 SEHNR, CDR2 FQNEAQ (reference sequence). Trimming left V 6 bases short and J 5 bases short, with 22 bases between. CDR3 sequence: CASSKSHIGKRTEAFF. For the CDR3, the DNA is TGTGCCAGCAGTAAGAGTCACATAGGGAAGCGGACTGAAGCTTTCTTT.

The chain combines TRBV28 with TRBJ1-2, with TRBD1 as a possible D gene (6 bases). This CDR3 has 13 residues. The germline gives CDR1 MDHEN, CDR2 SYDVKM. Trimming removed 10 bases at V and 0 bases at J, with 12 bases between. CDR3 coding DNA: TGTGCCACCTTGGACAGAGCTAACTATGGCTACACCTTC. It encodes CATLDRANYGYTF.

V gene TRBV4-2 combines with J gene TRBJ2-1; the D is unclear. This CDR3 has 19 amino acids. Per the germline V gene, CDR1 is LGHNA and CDR2 is YNFKEQ. The V end was cut by 0 bases, the J end by 0 bases, with 18 bases between. The CDR3 here is CASSQDETHYKTSYNEQFF. CDR3 nucleotide sequence: TGTGCCAGCAGCCAAGACGAGACCCATTACAAAACCTCCTACAATGAGCAGTTCTTC.

This clonotype came up many times. The chain uses TRBV6-5 and TRBJ1-1; D is perhaps TRBD1 (5 bases). The germline V gene has CDR1 MNHEY and CDR2 SVGAGI. Trimming shortened V by 6 bases and J by 5 bases, and 13 bases separated the two germline ends. The length of the CDR3 is 13 residues. The CDR3 DNA follows: TGTGCCAGCAGCTACATGGGGGGAACTGAAGCTTTCTTT. Translation gives CASSYMGGTEAFF.

For this clonotype: One end of the junction varies from germline; a read error may be responsible. The chain has TRBV3-1 and TRBJ1-2, with a tentative D call TRBD1 (5 bases). CDR3 length: 15 amino acids. Germline CDR1 and CDR2: LGHDT and YNNKEL (reference sequence). The DNA for the CDR3 is TGTGGCAGCAGCCGGACTCTACCCCAGGGCAGCGGCTACACCTTC. Its protein product is CGSSRTLPQGSGYTF.